Each of the 10 T cell receptor beta chains below was sequenced from the same sample in a study of blood T cell repertoires in COVID-19. Measured with immunoSEQ multiplex PCR; TCRdb has only the in-frame clones, and not every one. The sample contains around 60,000 clones, more than 75% of which appear only once. The sequencing sample was made of peripheral blood. All receptors derive from a man aged 55-75 years with acute or convalescent COVID-19.

The chain has TRBV6-5 and TRBJ2-2, with no clear D. The CDR3 consists of 16 residues. The ends were cut back, 2 bases at V and 1 base at J, with 11 bases in the middle. Germline V gives CDR1 MNHEY, CDR2 SVGAGI. CDR3 bases: TGTGCCAGCAGTTACAACAGCTTCGGGAACACCGGGGAGCTGTTTTTT. Translation: CASSYNSFGNTGELFF.

V gene TRBV3-1 (or the pseudogene TRBV3-2) combines with J gene TRBJ1-3; D might be TRBD1 (6 bases). Trimming stripped 7 bases from V and 0 bases from J, with 13 bases between. Germline CDR1 LGHDT, CDR2 YNNKEL (reference sequence). This CDR3 has 15 residues. CDR3 loop: CASTRQVGSGNTIYF. The CDR3 DNA follows: TGTGCCAGCACCCGACAGGTCGGCTCTGGAAACACCATATATTTT.

The rearrangement uses TRBV10-1 and TRBJ2-3; 7 nucleotides agree with TRBD2. Germline V gene sequence: CDR1 WNHNN, CDR2 SYGVQD (reference sequence). The length of the CDR3 is 17 residues. The trim removed 0 bases at V and 1 base at J, leaving 7 bases unmatched. CDR3 sequence: CASSESKDAGGTDTQYF. Here the CDR3 DNA reads TGCGCCAGCAGTGAGTCGAAGGACGCGGGGGGCACAGATACGCAGTATTTT.

This clone has a single count. This chain uses TRBV10-3 with TRBJ1-2; D uncertain. Trimming stripped 2 bases from V and 2 bases from J, with 9 bases between. The CDR3 covers 14 residues. Germline loops: CDR1 ENHRY, CDR2 SYGVKD. CDR3 sequence reads: CAISEPPGNYGYTF. The DNA for the CDR3 is TGTGCCATCAGTGAGCCGCCCGGGAACTATGGCTACACCTTC.

This clone was observed a few times. This chain connects TRBV7-8 to TRBJ2-7, with D possibly being TRBD1 (5 bases). V was shortened by 5 bases and J by 3 bases, with 8 bases between the two germline ends. CDR1 is SGHVS and CDR2 is FQNEAQ in the germline V gene. There are 12 residues in the CDR3. The CDR3 DNA follows: TGTGCCAGCAGCGTACAGGACTACGAGCAGTACTTC. Translated: CASSVQDYEQYF.

The chain is built from TRBV29-1 and TRBJ2-1; no reliable D call. Germline loops: CDR1 SQVTM, CDR2 ANQGSEA. V was pared by 6 bases and J by 3 bases, with 6 bases between. The CDR3 consists of 11 residues. This chain's CDR3 is CSVGYYNEQFF. CDR3 DNA sequence: TGCAGCGTGGGCTACTACAATGAGCAGTTCTTC.

DNA of the CDR3: TGTGCCAGCAGCCTAAGATCAGGGGGCGTACCTGAAGCTTTCTTT. This encodes CASSLRSGGVPEAFF. The chain is built from TRBV5-5 and TRBJ1-1; TRBD1 matches 8 bases. There are 15 residues in the CDR3. Germline lookup yields CDR1 SGHKS and CDR2 YYEKEE (reference sequence). V shed 4 bases and J 6 bases; nucleotides not matched to a gene: 11.

The rearrangement uses TRBV27 and TRBJ2-7, with 9 positions matching TRBD1. The germline gives CDR1 MNHEY, CDR2 SMNVEV (reference sequence). Germline trimming cut 5 bases from V and 4 bases from J; bases unmatched to any gene: 12. This CDR3 region has 16 residues. This chain's CDR3 is CASSLQSGTGFYEQYF. CDR3 DNA sequence: TGTGCCAGCAGTCTACAATCCGGGACAGGGTTTTACGAGCAGTACTTC.

This sequence joins TRBV3-1 (or the pseudogene TRBV3-2) and TRBJ2-7, with D possibly TRBD2 on 6 matching bases. The ends were cut back, 1 base at V and 7 bases at J, with 17 bases in the middle. Germline V gene sequence: CDR1 LGHDT, CDR2 YNNKEL (reference sequence). This CDR3 region has 15 residues. CDR3 DNA sequence: TGTGCCAGCAGCCAAGTGGGGCGGGGCACGACGGAGCAGTACTTC. Encoded protein: CASSQVGRGTTEQYF.

The chain employs TRBV5-1 and TRBJ1-2; 9 positions agree with TRBD1. CDR3 length equals 17 residues. The V gene end was trimmed by 0 bases and the J gene end by 3 bases; junction bases not matched to a gene: 9. Germline assignment: CDR1 SGHRS and CDR2 YFSETQ. The CDR3 nucleotides read TGCGCCAGCAGCTTGGCCCGTTTCCGGGACAGGGACTATGGCTACACCTTC. Amino acid sequence: CASSLARFRDRDYGYTF.